What follows is one TCR beta chain and its context. V shed 4 bases and J shed 5 bases, with 12 bases lying between them. Germline CDR1 reads SGHRS; CDR2 reads YFSETQ. CDR3 length: 13 residues. This sample was included in a study of blood T cell repertoires in COVID-19. Study-level background: The study drew acute and convalescent COVID-19 samples from the United States, Italy and Spain. PBMCs, B-cell-depleted T cells, or T cells were the source of the cDNA or gDNA that made up the material.

Original analysis: Scientists estimated how many nucleated cells there were by amplifying reference gene primers. Here immunoSEQ multiplex PCR was the method, and the copy in TCRdb shows in-frame clones only, minus some. The DNA was the basis for D and trimming; V, J and clone size are from that table. Here the sample spans fewer than 70,000 clones, roughly three quarters being singletons. The source material was peripheral blood. The TCR comes from a man aged 60 to 75 with acute or convalescent COVID-19. V and J are TRBV5-1 and TRBJ1-2, with D possibly TRBD1 on 6 matching bases. CDR3 region: CASSPGGAYGYTF. The DNA for the CDR3 is TGCGCCAGCAGCCCCGGGGGGGCTTATGGCTACACCTTC.